The 19 T cell receptor beta chains below were found in one sample sequenced in a study of Ad26.COV2.S vaccination and SARS-CoV-2 variants. Documented treatment: about 20 received Ad26.COV2.S at low or high dose, single or two shots; roughly five received placebo; per-sample allocation not given. Sample collection was performed on day 63 after the first vaccine or placebo injection. Libraries were prepared by immunoSEQ multiplex PCR; TCRdb keeps only in-frame clonotypes and omits some of them. The sample has 350,000 to 500,000 clones; 75% to 95% are singletons. The sample here was peripheral blood, taken in a trial of Ad26.COV2.S vaccine versus placebo. The receptors were sampled from a person aged 18 to 59 who received the Ad26.COV2.S COVID-19 vaccine or a placebo.

This rearrangement joins TRBV4-3 to TRBJ1-2; D call uncertain. V lost 4 bases, J lost 8 bases, and 14 bases lay in between. From germline, CDR1 is LGHNA and CDR2 YSLEER. CDR3 length equals 13 residues. DNA for the CDR3: TGCGCCAGCAGCCCCTTCGACGGAACGGGCTACACCTTC. Its translation is CASSPFDGTGYTF.

The chain links TRBV1 to TRBJ2-7; the DNA was not used to check the table's D call, TRBD1. TRBV1 is tagged as a pseudogene. There are 15 residues in the CDR3. The CDR3 reads CTSSNRTGAAYEQYF. CDR3 sequence (DNA): TGCACCAGCAGCAACCGGACAGGGGCGGCCTACGAGCAGTACTTC.

The J gene is TRBJ2-7, the V gene TRBV9; weak D call: TRBD2 (6 bases). The CDR3 runs 13 residues. Germline-derived CDR1 and CDR2 are SGDLS and YYNGEE. The V gene lost 1 base and the J gene lost 5 bases, with 10 bases spanning the gap. CDR3 amino acids: CASSVNSGDEQYF. CDR3 coding DNA: TGTGCCAGCAGCGTAAATTCGGGAGACGAGCAGTACTTC.

The table lists this clone with a count of one. The chain has TRBV7-9 and TRBJ2-3; no firm D call. Germline values: CDR1 SEHNR, CDR2 FQNEAQ (reference sequence). The CDR3 is 15 residues long. V was clipped by 2 bases and J by 0 bases, with 9 bases between them. Written as DNA, the CDR3 is TGTGCCAGCAGCTTAAACAGATTAAGCACAGATACGCAGTATTTT. Its protein product is CASSLNRLSTDTQYF. Looking up the rest from reference TRBV7-9 and TRBJ2-3 gives the full variable domain: DTGVSQNPRHKITKRGQNVTFRCDPISEHNRLYWYRQTLGQGPEFLTYFQNEAQLEKSRLLSDRFSAERPKGSFSTLEIQRTEQGDSAMYLCASSLNRLSTDTQYFGPGTRLTVL.

The chain is built from TRBV29-1 and TRBJ1-5; 8 positions match TRBD1. Trimming removed 4 bases from V and 4 bases from J; junction bases left unmatched: 3. The germline V gene has CDR1 SQVTM and CDR2 ANQGSEA. The CDR3 consists of 13 residues. The chain's CDR3 is CSVVGTGNQPQHF. The CDR3 nucleotides are TGCAGCGTTGTTGGGACAGGTAATCAGCCCCAGCATTTT.

The V gene is TRBV30, the J gene TRBJ1-1; D might be TRBD1 (6 bases). The V end was cut by 3 bases, the J end by 3 bases, with 17 bases between. Germline CDR1 is GTSNPN and CDR2 is SVGIG (reference sequence). The CDR3 covers 15 residues. CDR3 in DNA: TGTGCCTGGAGAGCTCTCCGGGACACCCACACTGAAGCTTTCTTT. Amino acids: CAWRALRDTHTEAFF.

The chain carries TRBV4-3 and TRBJ2-2, with D possibly being TRBD2 (6 bases). The CDR3 runs to 16 residues. CDR1 is LGHNA, CDR2 YSLEER, per germline. The V end lost 1 base, the J end lost 6 bases, and 15 bases lay between the germline ends. CDR3 coding DNA: TGCGCCAGCAGCCAAGGGTCGGCGCGGAGGGCCGGGGAGCTGTTTTTT. This gives the protein CASSQGSARRAGELFF.

This chain connects TRBV27 to TRBJ2-1; 10 bases line up with TRBD2. The CDR3 covers 16 residues. CDR1 and CDR2 (germline): MNHEY, SMNVEV (reference sequence). With 0 bases clipped from V and 7 bases from J, the junction kept 6 bases outside the gene matches. The CDR3 DNA reads as TGTGCCAGCAGTTTATCCCCACTAGCGGGGTTAAATGAGCAGTTCTTC. Encoded protein: CASSLSPLAGLNEQFF.

The chain recombines TRBV19 with TRBJ2-5; TRBD1 matches at 9 bases. Germline CDR1 is LNHDA and CDR2 is SQIVND (reference sequence). This CDR3 comprises 17 residues. The ends lost 0 bases at V and 0 bases at J; junction bases unmatched: 5. DNA of the CDR3: TGTGCCAGTAGTATAGAATGGGGGACAGGGAACCAAGAGACCCAGTACTTC. This sequence encodes CASSIEWGTGNQETQYF. Based on the CDR3 plus reference TRBV19 and TRBJ2-5, the full variable domain is DGGITQSPKYLFRKEGQNVTLSCEQNLNHDAMYWYRQDPGQGLRLIYYSQIVNDFQKGDIAEGYSVSREKKESFPLTVTSAQKNPTAFYLCASSIEWGTGNQETQYFGPGTRLLVL.

This clone was recorded a few times. The rearrangement links TRBV28 to TRBJ2-1; possible D gene TRBD1, 6 bases. The germline CDR1 and CDR2 sequences are MDHEN and SYDVKM. This CDR3 contains 14 residues. Trimming took off 10 bases at V and 4 bases at J, with 17 bases between the two ends. The CDR3 here is CATLTGTLYNEQFF. CDR3 coding DNA: TGTGCCACCTTAACCGGGACATTATACAATGAGCAGTTCTTC.

Written as DNA, the CDR3 is TGTGCCAGCAGTTTGAAGGTGGGGTACACTGAAGCTTTCTTT. Translation gives CASSLKVGYTEAFF. The chain couples TRBV27 to TRBJ1-1; D ambiguous. With 3 bases removed from V and 3 bases from J, the gap between germline ends came to 11 bases. The CDR3 sequence is 14 residues long. Germline CDR1 reads MNHEY; CDR2 reads SMNVEV (reference sequence).

The rearrangement uses TRBV5-4 and TRBJ2-3; no clear D. The V end was cut by 2 bases, the J end by 3 bases, with 7 bases between. There are 13 residues in the CDR3. In germline, CDR1 is SGHNT, CDR2 YYREEE (reference sequence). CDR3 in amino acids: CASSLNPTDTQYF. As DNA, the CDR3 is TGTGCCAGCAGCTTAAATCCGACAGATACGCAGTATTTT.

The CDR3 sequence is CASSLGYETSYNEQFF. Here the CDR3 DNA reads TGTGCCAGCAGCTTGGGCTACGAAACGAGCTACAATGAGCAGTTCTTC. This rearrangement joins TRBV5-4 to TRBJ2-1; no reliable D call. The germline CDR1 and CDR2 sequences are SGHNT and YYREEE (reference sequence). The CDR3 has 16 residues. Trimming pared 0 bases from V and 3 bases from J, leaving 13 bases between.

This clone showed up just once. The chain is built from TRBV11-2 and TRBJ1-6; D remains ambiguous. Per the germline V gene, CDR1 is SGHAT and CDR2 is FQNNGV. The CDR3 spans 19 residues. V was cut by 4 bases and J by 0 bases, with 19 bases left in between. CDR3 protein: CASSSRVAPGSSYNSPLHF. CDR3 nucleotide sequence: TGTGCCAGCAGCTCTAGGGTGGCTCCAGGAAGCTCCTATAATTCACCCCTCCACTTT.

This rearrangement joins TRBV6-1 to TRBJ2-7; either TRBD1 or TRBD2 may supply D (5 bases each). Germline V gives CDR1 MNHNS, CDR2 SASEGT. The CDR3 is 15 amino acids. V was pared by 2 bases and J by 5 bases, with 16 bases between. The CDR3 is CASSERGGRGDEQYF. The DNA of the CDR3 is TGTGCCAGCAGTGAAAGGGGTGGGAGAGGCGACGAGCAGTACTTC.

V usage is TRBV11-2 and J usage is TRBJ2-2; D is ambiguous. Per the germline V gene, CDR1 is SGHAT and CDR2 is FQNNGV. The CDR3 consists of 11 residues. Trimming removed 4 bases from V and 8 bases from J, with 5 bases in between. Here the CDR3 DNA reads TGTGCCAGCAGCTCATGGGGGGAGCTGTTTTTT. Protein sequence: CASSSWGELFF. Supplemented by reference TRBV11-2 and TRBJ2-2, the full variable domain reads EAGVAQSPRYKIIEKRQSVAFWCNPISGHATLYWYQQILGQGPKLLIQFQNNGVVDDSQLPKDRFSAERLKGVDSTLKIQPAKLEDSAVYLCASSSWGELFFGEGSRLTVL.

The rearrangement uses TRBV7-3 and TRBJ2-1; no firm D call. CDR1 and CDR2 from the germline V gene are SGHTA and FQGTGA. With 3 bases removed from V and 9 bases from J, the gap between germline ends came to 6 bases. The CDR3 runs to 11 residues. CDR3 in amino acids: CASSLNGEQFF. The CDR3 DNA reads TGTGCCAGCAGCTTGAACGGTGAGCAGTTCTTC.

The CDR3, as DNA: TGTGCCAGCAGGCGCGGGATGGTCGGCTCCGAGCAGTACTTC. This translates into CASRRGMVGSEQYF. The chain has TRBV27 and TRBJ2-7, with D tentatively TRBD2 (6 bases). Germline assignment: CDR1 MNHEY and CDR2 SMNVEV (reference sequence). Trimming took 6 bases from V and 6 from J, leaving 18 bases between them. There are 14 residues in the CDR3.

The DNA for the CDR3 is TGCAAAGTAGCAGGGCTTCTCACAGATACGCAGTATTTT. Its translation: CKVAGLLTDTQYF. The chain combines TRBV29-1 with TRBJ2-3; D possibly corresponds to TRBD1 (5 bases). The CDR3 has 13 residues. Germline V gene data show CDR1 as SQVTM and CDR2 as ANQGSEA.